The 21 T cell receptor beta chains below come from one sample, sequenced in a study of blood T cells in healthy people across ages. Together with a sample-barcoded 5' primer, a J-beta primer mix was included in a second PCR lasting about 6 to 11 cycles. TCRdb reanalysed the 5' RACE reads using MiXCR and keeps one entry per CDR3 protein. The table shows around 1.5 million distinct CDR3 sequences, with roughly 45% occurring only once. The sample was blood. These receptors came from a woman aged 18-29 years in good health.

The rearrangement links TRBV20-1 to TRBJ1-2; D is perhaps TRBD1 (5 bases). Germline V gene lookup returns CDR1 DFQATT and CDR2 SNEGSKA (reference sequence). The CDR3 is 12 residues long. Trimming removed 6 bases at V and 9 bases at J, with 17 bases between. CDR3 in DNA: TGCAGTGCCCCTGACCAGGGAATGAGCTACACCTTC. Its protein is CSAPDQGMSYTF.

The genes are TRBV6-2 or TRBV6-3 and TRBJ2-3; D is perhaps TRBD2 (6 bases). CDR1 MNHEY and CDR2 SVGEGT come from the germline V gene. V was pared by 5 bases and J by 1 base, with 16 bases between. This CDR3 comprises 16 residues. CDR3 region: CASSDFSGSRTDTQYF. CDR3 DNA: TGTGCCAGCAGTGACTTCAGCGGGTCCCGCACAGATACGCAGTATTTT.

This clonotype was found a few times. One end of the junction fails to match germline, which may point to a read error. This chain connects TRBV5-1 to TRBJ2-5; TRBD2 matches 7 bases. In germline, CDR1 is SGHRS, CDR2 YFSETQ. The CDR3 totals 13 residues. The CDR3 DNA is TGCGCCAAGACTAGCAGGCCCGAAGAAACCCAGTACTTC. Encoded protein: CAKTSRPEETQYF.

The CDR3 DNA reads as TGTGCCAGCAGAAAGGACACCCTCTATGGCTACACCTTC. Protein: CASRKDTLYGYTF. This chain joins TRBV2 and TRBJ1-2; TRBD1 might be the D (5 bases). This CDR3 is built from 13 residues. V was cut by 6 bases and J by 4 bases, with 12 bases left in between. CDR1 is SNHLY, CDR2 FYNNEI, per germline.

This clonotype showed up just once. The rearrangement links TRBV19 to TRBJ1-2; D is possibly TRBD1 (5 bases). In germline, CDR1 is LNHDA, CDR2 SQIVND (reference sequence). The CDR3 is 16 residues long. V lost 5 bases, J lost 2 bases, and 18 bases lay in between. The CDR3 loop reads CASSPIDTSGNYGYTF. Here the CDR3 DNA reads TGTGCCAGTAGTCCAATTGACACCTCAGGGAACTATGGCTACACCTTC. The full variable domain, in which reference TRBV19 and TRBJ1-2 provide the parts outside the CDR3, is DGGITQSPKYLFRKEGQNVTLSCEQNLNHDAMYWYRQDPGQGLRLIYYSQIVNDFQKGDIAEGYSVSREKKESFPLTVTSAQKNPTAFYLCASSPIDTSGNYGYTFGSGTRLTVV.

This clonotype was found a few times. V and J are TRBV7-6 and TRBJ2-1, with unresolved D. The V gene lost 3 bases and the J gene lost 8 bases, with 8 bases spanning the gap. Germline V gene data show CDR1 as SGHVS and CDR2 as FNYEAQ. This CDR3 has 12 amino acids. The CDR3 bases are TGTGCCAGCAGCTTGCCACCCTATGAGCAGTTCTTC. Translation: CASSLPPYEQFF.

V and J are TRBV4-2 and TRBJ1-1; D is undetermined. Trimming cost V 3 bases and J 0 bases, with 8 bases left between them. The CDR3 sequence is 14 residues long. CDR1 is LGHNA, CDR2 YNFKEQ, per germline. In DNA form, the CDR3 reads TGTGCCAGCAGCCAGGAGCGTTTGAACACTGAAGCTTTCTTT. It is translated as CASSQERLNTEAFF.

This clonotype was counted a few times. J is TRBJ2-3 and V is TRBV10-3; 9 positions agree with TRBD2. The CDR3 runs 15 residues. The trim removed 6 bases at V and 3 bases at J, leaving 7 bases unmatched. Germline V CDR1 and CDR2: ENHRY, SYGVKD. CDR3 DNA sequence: TGTGCCATCAGGGTTAGCGGGAGTGATACAGATACGCAGTATTTT. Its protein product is CAIRVSGSDTDTQYF.

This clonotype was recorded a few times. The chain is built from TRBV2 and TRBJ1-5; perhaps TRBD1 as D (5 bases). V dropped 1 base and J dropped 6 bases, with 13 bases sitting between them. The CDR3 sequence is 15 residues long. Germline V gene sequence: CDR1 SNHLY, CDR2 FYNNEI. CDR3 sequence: CASSEGGQGFQPQHF. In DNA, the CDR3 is TGTGCCAGCAGTGAAGGGGGCCAGGGTTTTCAGCCCCAGCATTTT.

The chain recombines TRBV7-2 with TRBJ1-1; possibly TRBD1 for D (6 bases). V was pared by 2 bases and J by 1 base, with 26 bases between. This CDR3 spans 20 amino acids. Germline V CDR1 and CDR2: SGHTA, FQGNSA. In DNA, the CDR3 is TGTGCCAGCAGCTTATCTATCCCCGGGTCCAACAGGGTATCGAACACTGAAGCTTTCTTT. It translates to CASSLSIPGSNRVSNTEAFF.

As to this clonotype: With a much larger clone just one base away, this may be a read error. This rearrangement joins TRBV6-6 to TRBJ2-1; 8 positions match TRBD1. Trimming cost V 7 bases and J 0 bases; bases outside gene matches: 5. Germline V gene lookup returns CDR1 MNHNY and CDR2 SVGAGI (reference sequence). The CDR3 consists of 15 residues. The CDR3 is CASTLQGGSYNEQFF. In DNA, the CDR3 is TGTGCCAGCACCTTACAGGGGGGCTCCTACAATGAGCAGTTCTTC.

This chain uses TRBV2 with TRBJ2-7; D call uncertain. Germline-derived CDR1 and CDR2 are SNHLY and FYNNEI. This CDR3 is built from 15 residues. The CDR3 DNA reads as TGTTCCACTCTAACCTTTAGGGTGGTTGCCTACGAGCAGTACTTC. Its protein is CSTLTFRVVAYEQYF.

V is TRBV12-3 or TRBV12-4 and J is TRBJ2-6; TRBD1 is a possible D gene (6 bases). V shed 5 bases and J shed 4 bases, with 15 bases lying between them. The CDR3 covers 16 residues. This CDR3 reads CASSPQNRVGANVLTF. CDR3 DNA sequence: TGTGCCAGCAGTCCACAAAACAGGGTCGGGGCCAACGTCCTGACTTTC.

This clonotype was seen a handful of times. The CDR3, as DNA: TGTGCCAGCAGCTTCGGGGTTGGAGATGGCTACACCTTC. Amino acids: CASSFGVGDGYTF. This chain joins TRBV7-3 and TRBJ1-2; no clear D gene. The ends were cut back, 3 bases at V and 6 bases at J, with 11 bases in the middle. Germline-derived CDR1 and CDR2 are SGHTA and FQGTGA. CDR3 length: 13 residues.

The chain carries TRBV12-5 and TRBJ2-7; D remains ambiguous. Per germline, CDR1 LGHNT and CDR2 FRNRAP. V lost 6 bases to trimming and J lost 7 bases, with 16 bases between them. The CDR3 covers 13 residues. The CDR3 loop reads CASGARPYNEQYF. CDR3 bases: TGTGCTAGTGGGGCCCGTCCCTACAATGAGCAGTACTTC. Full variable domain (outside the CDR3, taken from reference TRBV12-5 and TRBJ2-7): DARVTQTPRHKVTEMGQEVTMRCQPILGHNTVFWYRQTMMQGLELLAYFRNRAPLDDSGMPKDRFSAEMPDATLATLKIQPSEPRDSAVYFCASGARPYNEQYFGPGTRLTVT.

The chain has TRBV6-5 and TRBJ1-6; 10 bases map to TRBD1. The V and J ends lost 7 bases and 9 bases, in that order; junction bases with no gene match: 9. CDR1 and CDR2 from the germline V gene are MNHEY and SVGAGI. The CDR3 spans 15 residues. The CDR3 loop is CASTEGQGFRSPLHF. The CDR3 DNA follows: TGTGCCAGCACCGAGGGACAGGGGTTTCGTTCACCCCTCCACTTT.

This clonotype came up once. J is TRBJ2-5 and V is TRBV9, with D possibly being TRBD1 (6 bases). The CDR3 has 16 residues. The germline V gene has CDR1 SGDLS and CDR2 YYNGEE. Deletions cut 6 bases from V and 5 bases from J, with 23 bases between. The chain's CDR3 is CASNPQGLRGMETQYF. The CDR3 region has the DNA TGTGCCAGCAACCCCCAGGGATTGAGGGGGATGGAGACCCAGTACTTC.

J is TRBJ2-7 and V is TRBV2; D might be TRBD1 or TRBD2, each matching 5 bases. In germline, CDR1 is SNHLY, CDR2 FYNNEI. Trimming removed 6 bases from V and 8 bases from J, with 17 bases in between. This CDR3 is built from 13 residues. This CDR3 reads CASSPEGWYQQYF. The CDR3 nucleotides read TGTGCCAGCAGCCCCGAGGGGTGGTACCAGCAGTACTTC.

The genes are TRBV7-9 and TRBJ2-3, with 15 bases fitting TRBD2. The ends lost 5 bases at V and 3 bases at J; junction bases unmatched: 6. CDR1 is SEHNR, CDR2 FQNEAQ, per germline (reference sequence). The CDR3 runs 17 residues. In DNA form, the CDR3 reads TGTGCCAGCAGCAAAACCGGGACTAGCGGGAGGACAGATACGCAGTATTTT. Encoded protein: CASSKTGTSGRTDTQYF.

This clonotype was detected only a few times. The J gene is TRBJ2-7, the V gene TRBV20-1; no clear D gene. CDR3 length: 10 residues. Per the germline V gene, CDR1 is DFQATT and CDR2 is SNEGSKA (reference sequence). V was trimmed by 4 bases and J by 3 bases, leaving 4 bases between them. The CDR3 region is CSATHYEQYF. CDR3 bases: TGCAGTGCTACCCACTACGAGCAGTACTTC.

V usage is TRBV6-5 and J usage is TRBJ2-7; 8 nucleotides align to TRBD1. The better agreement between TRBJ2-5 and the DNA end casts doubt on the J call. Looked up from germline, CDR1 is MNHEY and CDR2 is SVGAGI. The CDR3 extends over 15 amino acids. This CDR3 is CASSTGQGAEETQYF. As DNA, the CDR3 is TGTGCCAGCAGTACCGGACAGGGAGCGGAAGAGACCCAGTACTTC.